The 5 T cell receptor beta chains in this list originate from one sample, sequenced in a study of T-cell memory formation after mild COVID-19. TCRdb fed the 5' RACE reads into MiXCR, producing one record per CDR3 protein. The table has roughly 300,000 distinct CDR3 sequences, roughly an eighth seen once; the top ten hold 22%. The sequenced sample consisted of PBMCs or a T cell subset sorted from them (not recorded which). These receptors all stem from a man aged 18 to 30 who had mild COVID-19 (a few samples of this study predate the infection). Cell type and time point are not known.

This clonotype has more than one count but fewer than ten. The chain is built from TRBV28 and TRBJ1-1; no firm D call. This CDR3 has 16 residues. The germline gives CDR1 MDHEN, CDR2 SYDVKM. Trimming removed 3 bases at V and 1 base at J, with 15 bases between. The CDR3 protein is CASSLDSGIGNTEAFF. The CDR3, as DNA: TGTGCCAGCAGTTTGGATTCGGGTATCGGGAACACTGAAGCTTTCTTT.

This clonotype was recorded a few times. J is TRBJ1-1 and V is TRBV24-1; D gene ambiguous. Germline loops: CDR1 KGHDR, CDR2 SFDVKD. V shed 3 bases and J shed 1 base, with 8 bases lying between them. The CDR3 runs to 14 residues. In DNA form, the CDR3 reads TGTGCCACCAGTGATACTACAGAGAACACTGAAGCTTTCTTT. Residues: CATSDTTENTEAFF.

This clonotype was counted between two and nine times. The chain has TRBV18 and TRBJ1-1, with D perhaps matching TRBD1 (5 bases). This CDR3 is 16 amino acids long. Deletions cut 10 bases from V and 4 bases from J, with 25 bases between. Germline V gene data show CDR1 as KGHSH and CDR2 as LQKENI. For the CDR3, the DNA is TGTGCCACCACGGGTCCAAACGGGGGGTATAGCACTGAAGCTTTCTTT. Translation: CATTGPNGGYSTEAFF.

The rearrangement joins TRBV20-1 to TRBJ1-2; maybe TRBD1 (5 bases). CDR1 is DFQATT, CDR2 SNEGSKA, per germline (reference sequence). V was pared by 3 bases and J by 5 bases, with 19 bases between. The CDR3 loop spans 15 amino acids. The CDR3 sequence is CSARRRGGMFYGYTF. The CDR3 DNA reads as TGCAGTGCTAGGAGGCGGGGGGGAATGTTTTATGGCTACACCTTC.

This clonotype has only a few counts. The chain joins TRBV5-1 to TRBJ2-7; a weak D match, TRBD1 (6 bases). This CDR3 has 14 residues. CDR1 is SGHRS, CDR2 YFSETQ, per germline. V gave up 3 bases and J gave up 4 bases, with 14 bases separating them. As DNA, the CDR3 is TGCGCCAGCAGCTCAGGGGCCCTTCGGTACGAGCAGTACTTC. Its translation is CASSSGALRYEQYF.